This TCR beta chain was recorded in a study of cytomegalovirus exposure and HLA in healthy donors. Study-wide points: The majority of CMV-associated TCR beta chains were reported as apparently HLA-restricted in a later analysis. Among donors in an Asian-associated ancestry cluster, a later analysis reportedly found fewer N-insertions than the roughly 610-donor mean.

This clone turned up a few times. Its antigen is unknown. PCR primers comprised 60 Vbeta and 13 Jbeta primers. Sequencing used immunoSEQ multiplex PCR; TCRdb keeps in-frame clones, though not all of them. The sample carries fewer than 130,000 clones, less than 85% recorded once. This TCR was recovered from a man aged 30-40 years in good health and CMV-seropositive. The specimen sequenced was PBMCs.

As DNA, the CDR3 is TGTGCCAGCAGTGAACGGACAGGCGGCAATCAGCCCCAGCATTTT. This encodes CASSERTGGNQPQHF. V usage is TRBV2 and J usage is TRBJ1-5; 7 bases match TRBD1. The CDR3 consists of 15 residues. In germline, CDR1 is SNHLY, CDR2 FYNNEI. Unmatched junction bases numbered 3, after V lost 2 bases and J lost 2 bases.